These 24 T cell receptor beta chains came from one sample sequenced in a study of CD8 T cells in ankylosing spondylitis. Notes on the study in general: What seemed typical of ankylosing spondylitis blood was a TCR beta motif built from several highly homologous variants.

Their antigens are not known. TCRdb re-analysed the 5' RACE reads in MiXCR, keeping a single row per CDR3 protein. In the table there are a few hundred thousand distinct CDR3 sequences, around 19% of which are singletons. The specimen sequenced was blood, either unsorted or a sorted T cell fraction (not recorded which). These receptors were obtained from a male donor with ankylosing spondylitis.

The J gene is TRBJ1-3, the V gene TRBV5-5; D call uncertain. Germline lookup yields CDR1 SGHKS and CDR2 YYEKEE (reference sequence). V was trimmed by 0 bases and J by 0 bases, leaving 7 bases between them. This CDR3 contains 15 residues. The CDR3 reads CASSLGQSSGNTIYF. The DNA of the CDR3 is TGTGCCAGCAGCTTGGGGCAGAGCTCTGGAAACACCATATATTTT.

The chain uses TRBV7-9 and TRBJ2-3; 8 bases are shared with TRBD1. The length of the CDR3 is 12 residues. V was clipped by 7 bases and J by 6 bases; unmatched bases: 3. Germline CDR1 is SEHNR and CDR2 is FQNEAQ (reference sequence). As DNA, the CDR3 is TGTGCCAGCACCAGACAGGGGGATACGCAGTATTTT. It encodes CASTRQGDTQYF. Drawing the rest from reference TRBV7-9 and TRBJ2-3, the complete variable domain is DTGVSQNPRHKITKRGQNVTFRCDPISEHNRLYWYRQTLGQGPEFLTYFQNEAQLEKSRLLSDRFSAERPKGSFSTLEIQRTEQGDSAMYLCASTRQGDTQYFGPGTRLTVL.

This clonotype occurred a few times. V usage is TRBV12-3 or TRBV12-4 and J usage is TRBJ1-1; the D is unclear. V lost 2 bases, J lost 2 bases, and 6 bases lay in between. This CDR3 comprises 13 residues. The CDR3 protein is CASSLSTNTEAFF. CDR3 sequence (DNA): TGTGCCAGCAGTTTATCGACTAACACTGAAGCTTTCTTT.

J is TRBJ2-7 and V is TRBV28; 7 bases match TRBD1. V lost 4 bases, J lost 2 bases, and 5 bases stayed unmatched. Germline CDR1 MDHEN, CDR2 SYDVKM. The CDR3 is made up of 14 amino acids. The CDR3 here is CASSSPGTAYEQYF. CDR3 DNA sequence: TGTGCCAGCAGTTCCCCCGGGACAGCCTACGAGCAGTACTTC.

This clonotype was counted a few times. The rearrangement joins TRBV11-2 to TRBJ2-1, with D possibly matching TRBD2 (7 bases). V shed 7 bases and J shed 9 bases, with 13 bases lying between them. The CDR3 is 12 residues long. Germline values: CDR1 SGHAT, CDR2 FQNNGV. The DNA of the CDR3 is TGTGCCAGCACCTCGGGGGGCCGTGAGCAGTTCTTC. Amino acids: CASTSGGREQFF. Full variable domain (outside the CDR3, taken from reference TRBV11-2 and TRBJ2-1): EAGVAQSPRYKIIEKRQSVAFWCNPISGHATLYWYQQILGQGPKLLIQFQNNGVVDDSQLPKDRFSAERLKGVDSTLKIQPAKLEDSAVYLCASTSGGREQFFGPGTRLTVL.

This clonotype turned up a few times. The chain links TRBV7-2 to TRBJ2-5; 9 bases match TRBD2. CDR3 size: 17 residues. V shed 1 base and J 4 bases; nucleotides not matched to a gene: 10. Germline loops: CDR1 SGHTA, CDR2 FQGNSA. The DNA of the CDR3 is TGTGCCAGCAGCTTAGTCGTGGGGCTGACTAGCGGAGAGACCCAGTACTTC. This encodes CASSLVVGLTSGETQYF.

This clonotype turned up a few times. V and J are TRBV10-3 and TRBJ1-5; D unclear. V was cut by 2 bases and J by 3 bases, with 8 bases left in between. The CDR3 covers 14 residues. The germline gives CDR1 ENHRY, CDR2 SYGVKD. The DNA for the CDR3 is TGTGCCATCAGTGAGGACCCCTTCAATCAGCCCCAGCATTTT. Residues: CAISEDPFNQPQHF.

This clonotype was counted between two and nine times. This sequence joins TRBV6-1 and TRBJ2-7, with TRBD1 identical over 7 bases. The CDR3 sequence is 14 residues long. With 5 bases clipped from V and 4 bases from J, the junction kept 8 bases outside the gene matches. The germline gives CDR1 MNHNS, CDR2 SASEGT. The CDR3 loop reads CASSRTGVWYEQYF. The CDR3 coding sequence is TGTGCCAGCAGTCGAACAGGGGTCTGGTACGAGCAGTACTTC.

This clonotype turned up a few times. The chain is built from TRBV4-1 and TRBJ2-7; D may be TRBD2 (5 bases). The CDR3 runs to 15 residues. The germline V gene has CDR1 MGHRA and CDR2 YSYEKL. Trimming took 0 bases from V and 2 from J, leaving 11 bases between them. CDR3 nucleotides: TGCGCCAGCAGCCAAGAGATTCGGGGAGCCTACGAGCAGTACTTC. Amino acid sequence: CASSQEIRGAYEQYF.

This clonotype was found many times. V usage is TRBV27 and J usage is TRBJ2-1, with no clear D. Germline V gives CDR1 MNHEY, CDR2 SMNVEV (reference sequence). The V gene lost 3 bases and the J gene lost 7 bases, with 7 bases spanning the gap. This CDR3 contains 12 residues. The CDR3: CASSLTGNEQFF. The CDR3 bases are TGTGCCAGCAGTTTGACCGGGAATGAGCAGTTCTTC.

This clonotype occurred a few times. The chain uses TRBV4-1 and TRBJ2-1; D call uncertain. V was shortened by 4 bases and J by 7 bases, with 17 bases between the two germline ends. The CDR3 consists of 15 residues. Germline values: CDR1 MGHRA, CDR2 YSYEKL. The chain's CDR3 is CASSPFLTPGNEQFF. The CDR3 coding sequence is TGCGCCAGCAGCCCATTTTTAACCCCAGGAAATGAGCAGTTCTTC.

V usage is TRBV4-1 and J usage is TRBJ1-1, with 10 bases lining up with TRBD1. The V segment lost 3 bases and the J segment 5 bases; nucleotides outside the gene matches: 6. Germline values: CDR1 MGHRA, CDR2 YSYEKL. This CDR3 has 15 amino acids. The CDR3 loop is CASSHPTGGQTEAFF. The CDR3 nucleotides are TGCGCCAGCAGCCACCCGACAGGGGGCCAGACTGAAGCTTTCTTT.

This clonotype has just a few counts. V is TRBV12-3 or TRBV12-4 and J is TRBJ2-5, with 8 positions matching TRBD1. This CDR3 has 13 amino acids. Trimming at V came to 6 bases and at J to 3 bases, leaving 3 bases not matched to a gene. CDR3 loop: CASRETGEETQYF. The CDR3 bases are TGTGCCAGCAGGGAGACAGGGGAAGAGACCCAGTACTTC.

This clonotype was found many times. J is TRBJ2-1 and V is TRBV4-1, with 8 bases lining up with TRBD2. This CDR3 is 17 amino acids long. Germline V gene sequence: CDR1 MGHRA, CDR2 YSYEKL. The V and J ends lost 4 bases and 5 bases, in that order; junction bases with no gene match: 13. The CDR3 loop is CASSRDSGRMGNNEQFF. In nucleotides, the CDR3 is TGCGCCAGCAGCCGAGACAGCGGGAGAATGGGTAACAATGAGCAGTTCTTC.

This clonotype was found a few times. The J gene is TRBJ1-1, the V gene TRBV4-1; perhaps TRBD1 as D (6 bases). From germline, CDR1 is MGHRA and CDR2 YSYEKL. V was trimmed by 0 bases and J by 0 bases, leaving 11 bases between them. This CDR3 is built from 16 residues. The CDR3 sequence: CASSQETGILNTEAFF. CDR3 nucleotides: TGCGCCAGCAGCCAAGAGACAGGTATATTGAACACTGAAGCTTTCTTT.

This clonotype occurred a few times. J is TRBJ2-7 and V is TRBV6-5; 7 positions agree with TRBD2. CDR1 and CDR2 (germline): MNHEY, SVGAGI. The CDR3 has 12 residues. Trimming removed 11 bases from V and 2 bases from J; junction bases left unmatched: 6. CDR3 bases: TGTGCCGGGAGGGACTCGACCTACGAGCAGTACTTC. Translating it yields CAGRDSTYEQYF.

This clonotype was detected a few times. The rearrangement links TRBV20-1 to TRBJ2-7, with D possibly matching TRBD1 (6 bases). This CDR3 spans 15 amino acids. Germline CDR1 DFQATT, CDR2 SNEGSKA (reference sequence). Between the trimmed V and J ends, which lost 6 bases and 5 bases, there was a span of 23 bases. CDR3 nucleotides: TGCAGTGCCGAACCTCGGGACATTCCGCCCCACGAGCAGTACTTC. Translated, it gives CSAEPRDIPPHEQYF.

The genes are TRBV27 and TRBJ1-1, with D uncertain. Trimming stripped 0 bases from V and 1 base from J, with 6 bases between. The CDR3 loop spans 14 amino acids. Germline V gives CDR1 MNHEY, CDR2 SMNVEV (reference sequence). CDR3 DNA sequence: TGTGCCAGCAGTTTATCGAAGGGGAACACTGAAGCTTTCTTT. This codes for CASSLSKGNTEAFF.

V gene TRBV2 combines with J gene TRBJ1-1; D might be TRBD1 (5 bases). The V and J ends lost 7 bases and 0 bases respectively, with 15 bases between them. The CDR3 loop spans 15 amino acids. Germline lookup yields CDR1 SNHLY and CDR2 FYNNEI. In DNA, the CDR3 is TGTGCCAGCACCGCAGGGAAAATCATGAACACTGAAGCTTTCTTT. It translates to CASTAGKIMNTEAFF.

The chain uses TRBV4-1 and TRBJ2-2; TRBD1 matches at 10 bases. Germline-derived CDR1 and CDR2 are MGHRA and YSYEKL. The CDR3 extends over 16 amino acids. The V gene end was trimmed by 2 bases and the J gene end by 7 bases; junction bases not matched to a gene: 7. The CDR3 sequence is CASSQTDRGHDGELFF. The CDR3 bases are TGCGCCAGCAGCCAAACCGACAGGGGGCACGACGGGGAGCTGTTTTTT.

The chain joins TRBV19 to TRBJ1-1; 9 nucleotides align to TRBD1. J was trimmed by 0 bases and V by 7 bases; bases with no gene match: 6. The CDR3 runs to 15 residues. From germline, CDR1 is LNHDA and CDR2 SQIVND (reference sequence). The CDR3 region is CASTLTGGLNTEAFF. The CDR3 DNA sequence: TGTGCCAGTACCTTGACAGGGGGTTTGAACACTGAAGCTTTCTTT.

This clonotype was recorded a few times. V is TRBV6-6 and J is TRBJ1-1, with D maybe TRBD1 (6 bases). The CDR3 extends over 13 amino acids. V lost 4 bases and J lost 5, with 11 bases in between. Germline CDR1 is MNHNY and CDR2 is SVGAGI (reference sequence). The CDR3 DNA is TGTGCCAGCAGTTCCGGGACAAGGACTGAAGCTTTCTTT. Protein product: CASSSGTRTEAFF.

V is TRBV5-1 and J is TRBJ1-2, with no clear D. This CDR3 region has 16 residues. Trimming left V 4 bases short and J 2 bases short, with 18 bases between. In germline, CDR1 is SGHRS, CDR2 YFSETQ. The chain's CDR3 is CASSGPNLSKNYGYTF. The CDR3 DNA is TGCGCCAGCAGCGGCCCCAACTTATCCAAGAACTATGGCTACACCTTC.

This clonotype showed up just a few times. The CDR3 spells CASSSVGPTDTQYF. Here the CDR3 DNA reads TGTGCCAGCAGTTCGGTTGGTCCCACAGATACGCAGTATTTT. This chain joins TRBV27 and TRBJ2-3; D call uncertain. Between the trimmed V and J ends, which lost 4 bases and 2 bases, there was a span of 10 bases. Germline V gene lookup returns CDR1 MNHEY and CDR2 SMNVEV (reference sequence). This CDR3 comprises 14 residues.